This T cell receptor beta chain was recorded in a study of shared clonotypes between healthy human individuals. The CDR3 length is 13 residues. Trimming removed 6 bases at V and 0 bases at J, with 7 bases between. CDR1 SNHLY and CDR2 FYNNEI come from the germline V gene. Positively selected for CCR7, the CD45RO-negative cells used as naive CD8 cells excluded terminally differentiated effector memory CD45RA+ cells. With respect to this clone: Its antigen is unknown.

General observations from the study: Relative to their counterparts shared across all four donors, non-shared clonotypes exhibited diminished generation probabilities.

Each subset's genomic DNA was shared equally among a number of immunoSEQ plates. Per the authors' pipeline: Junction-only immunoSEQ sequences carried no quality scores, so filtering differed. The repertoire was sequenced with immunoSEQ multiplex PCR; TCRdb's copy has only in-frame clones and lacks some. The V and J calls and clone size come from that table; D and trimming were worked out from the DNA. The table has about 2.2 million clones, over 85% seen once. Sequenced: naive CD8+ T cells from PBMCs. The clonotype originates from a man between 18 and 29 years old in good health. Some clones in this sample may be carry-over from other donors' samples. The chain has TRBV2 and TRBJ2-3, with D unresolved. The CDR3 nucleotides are TGTGCCAGCAGAGCCTCTAGCACAGATACGCAGTATTTT. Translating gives CASRASSTDTQYF. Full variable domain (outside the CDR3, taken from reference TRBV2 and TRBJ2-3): EPEVTQTPSHQVTQMGQEVILRCVPISNHLYFYWYRQILGQKVEFLVSFYNNEISEKSEIFDDQFSVERPDGSNFTLKIRSTKLEDSAMYFCASRASSTDTQYFGPGTRLTVL.